Presented here are 8 T cell receptor beta chains from one specimen sequenced in a study of blood T cell repertoires in COVID-19. Assay used: immunoSEQ multiplex PCR; TCRdb lists only in-frame clones, some missing. The table records 240,000 or so clones, roughly nine tenths of them present only once. The material sequenced was peripheral blood. The receptors derive from a man aged 55 to 70 with acute or convalescent COVID-19.

Only one count was recorded for this clone. The CDR3 nucleotides are TGTGCCAGCAGCGTCTCCGGGACAGCGAACACTGAAGCTTTCTTT. Its protein is CASSVSGTANTEAFF. The chain recombines TRBV9 with TRBJ1-1; 7 nucleotides agree with TRBD1. Per germline, CDR1 SGDLS and CDR2 YYNGEE. The ends lost 2 bases at V and 1 base at J; junction bases unmatched: 5. The length of the CDR3 is 15 residues. Full variable domain (remainder filled in from reference TRBV9 and TRBJ1-1): DSGVTQTPKHLITATGQRVTLRCSPRSGDLSVYWYQQSLDQGLQFLIQYYNGEERAKGNILERFSAQQFPDLHSELNLSSLELGDSALYFCASSVSGTANTEAFFGQGTRLTVV.

This chain joins TRBV5-1 and TRBJ2-7; D possibly corresponds to TRBD2 (5 bases). The CDR3 runs 15 residues. Trimming removed 1 base at V and 3 bases at J, with 14 bases between. Germline V CDR1 and CDR2: SGHRS, YFSETQ. CDR3 bases: TGCGCCAGCAGCTTGTCGGAAGCGGCTGGCTACGAGCAGTACTTC. Its translation: CASSLSEAAGYEQYF.

V usage is TRBV9 and J usage is TRBJ1-4, with 8 nucleotides matching TRBD1. The CDR3 sequence is 16 residues long. Trimming removed 4 bases from V and 4 bases from J; junction bases left unmatched: 9. CDR1 SGDLS and CDR2 YYNGEE come from the germline V gene. The DNA for the CDR3 is TGTGCCAGCAGCCCCCGTGGGGACAGGTTTAATGAAAAACTGTTTTTT. Translating it yields CASSPRGDRFNEKLFF. Full variable domain (outside the CDR3, taken from reference TRBV9 and TRBJ1-4): DSGVTQTPKHLITATGQRVTLRCSPRSGDLSVYWYQQSLDQGLQFLIQYYNGEERAKGNILERFSAQQFPDLHSELNLSSLELGDSALYFCASSPRGDRFNEKLFFGSGTQLSVL.

This clone turned up a few times. The chain joins TRBV28 to TRBJ1-2; D not resolved. This CDR3 is 13 amino acids long. Deletions cut 5 bases from V and 8 bases from J, with 15 bases between. CDR1 is MDHEN, CDR2 SYDVKM, per germline. CDR3 DNA: TGTGCCAGCAGTCGGGGAACCATGAGCGGCTACACCTTC. It is translated as CASSRGTMSGYTF.

This clone came up many times. The chain couples TRBV19 to TRBJ1-1; D is unresolved. The CDR3 is made up of 14 amino acids. Trimming took off 7 bases at V and 1 base at J, with 13 bases between the two ends. From germline, CDR1 is LNHDA and CDR2 SQIVND (reference sequence). For the CDR3, the DNA is TGTGCCAGTACGAAAAGCCTCGGGAACACTGAAGCTTTCTTT. Residues: CASTKSLGNTEAFF.

The chain joins TRBV5-1 to TRBJ2-2, with TRBD2 matching over 7 bases. The CDR3 loop spans 15 amino acids. Trimming removed 4 bases from V and 0 bases from J; junction bases left unmatched: 3. Germline V gives CDR1 SGHRS, CDR2 YFSETQ. In DNA, the CDR3 is TGCGCCAGCAGCCCCCGGGGGGCGAACACCGGGGAGCTGTTTTTT. Translation gives CASSPRGANTGELFF.

V usage is TRBV30 and J usage is TRBJ2-7, with TRBD2 identical over 9 bases. Germline loops: CDR1 GTSNPN, CDR2 SVGIG (reference sequence). J gave up 5 bases and V 2 bases, and 13 bases lay outside the gene matches. This CDR3 spans 16 amino acids. CDR3 protein: CAWSRPASGVAHEQYF. DNA of the CDR3: TGTGCCTGGAGTCGTCCAGCTAGCGGGGTGGCCCACGAGCAGTACTTC.

This clone was detected ten times or more. The CDR3 DNA follows: TGTGCCAGCACCTTGGCGGGGAAATATTCACCCCTCCACTTT. Translation: CASTLAGKYSPLHF. This sequence joins TRBV28 and TRBJ1-6; D uncertain. The CDR3 loop spans 14 amino acids. The germline V gene has CDR1 MDHEN and CDR2 SYDVKM. Trimming removed 7 bases at V and 8 bases at J, with 15 bases between.